The entry below gives a single T cell receptor beta chain sequence along with its context. The sample comes from a study of response to subunit inactivated influenza vaccine. Via MiXCR, TCRdb re-called the RT-PCR reads, giving one row per CDR3 protein. The table lists hundreds of thousands of distinct CDR3 sequences, about 14% of them singletons. The CDR3 length is 14 residues. CDR1 LGHDT and CDR2 YNNKEL come from the germline V gene (reference sequence). V was cut by 6 bases and J by 4 bases, with 15 bases left in between. This TCR derives from a man aged 45-65 years who received an inactivated influenza vaccine. The chain employs TRBV3-1 and TRBJ1-1, with a possible D match to TRBD1 (5 bases). This specimen consisted of PBMCs from blood, obtained approximately 15 days before vaccination. The CDR3, as DNA: TGTGCCAGCAGACCGGGGGGTGGGAGCACTGAAGCTTTCTTT. Translation: CASRPGGGSTEAFF.